One sample yielded the 4 T cell receptor beta chains listed below, sequenced in a study of patients and donors after allogeneic stem cell transplantation. TCRdb fed the RT-PCR reads into MiXCR, producing one record per CDR3 protein. The table lists around 240,000 distinct CDR3 sequences, less than 15% of them singletons. Sequenced material: blood, either unsorted or a sorted T cell fraction (not recorded which). These receptors originate from a human donor who was either an allogeneic HSCT recipient or a stem cell or donor lymphocyte infusion donor (not recorded which). It is not recorded whose cells these are; they may come from a transplant donor.

The chain links TRBV6-5 to TRBJ1-1; weak D call: TRBD1 (6 bases). CDR3 length equals 11 residues. Germline CDR1 and CDR2: MNHEY and SVGAGI. V lost 6 bases to trimming and J lost 8 bases, with 10 bases between them. The CDR3 protein is CASSPGGEAFF. The CDR3, as DNA: TGTGCCAGCAGCCCCGGGGGCGAAGCTTTCTTT.

This clonotype was counted ten times or more. V and J are TRBV5-1 and TRBJ2-2, with D perhaps TRBD1 (5 bases). CDR1 and CDR2 (germline): SGHRS, YFSETQ. The V end was cut by 4 bases, the J end by 4 bases, with 17 bases between. CDR3 length: 16 amino acids. Here the CDR3 reads CASSLRTAGPTGELFF. The DNA of the CDR3 is TGCGCCAGCAGCCTCCGGACCGCAGGGCCCACCGGGGAGCTGTTTTTT.

This chain links TRBV15 with TRBJ2-7; 8 nucleotides agree with TRBD2. The trim removed 6 bases at V and 0 bases at J, leaving 1 base unmatched. CDR1 and CDR2 (germline): LNHNV, YYDKDF (reference sequence). CDR3 length: 13 amino acids. CDR3 nucleotide sequence: TGTGCCACCAGAAGCGGGAGCTCCTACGAGCAGTACTTC. Encoded protein: CATRSGSSYEQYF.

The J gene is TRBJ1-6, the V gene TRBV20-1; no firm D call. This CDR3 region has 15 residues. The V gene's germline CDR1 is DFQATT and CDR2 SNEGSKA (reference sequence). Trimming left V 3 bases short and J 5 bases short, with 14 bases between. The CDR3 protein is CSARASGKDNSPLHF. DNA of the CDR3: TGCAGTGCTAGGGCCAGCGGGAAGGATAATTCACCCCTCCACTTT.